This TCR beta chain was captured in a study of response to subunit inactivated influenza vaccine (dated 2018 in TCRdb). For context, the study as a whole: The study used deep quantitative T cell receptor repertoire profiling to track responses to a trivalent subunit inactivated influenza vaccine.

Study-wide findings and limitations: According to the authors, only a limited number of new T cells may be recruited by each seasonal influenza vaccination.

This clonotype has a handful of counts. Its antigen specificity is not known. No qualities accompany the bases; no much larger clone lies one base away. Libraries were built with RT-PCR. Data came from an Illumina HiSeq 2500. In-frame beta chains were kept once TCRdb had trimmed the public reads at Q25 with fastp and called clones with MiXCR. Rows matching on CDR3 protein sequence are summarized as one entry with the most common DNA and genes. This sample comprises about 570,000 distinct CDR3 sequences, about 11% of them detected only once. The top ten hold 11% of the sample. The CDR3 sequence holds 14 residues, the cysteine and phenylalanine included. The CDR3 DNA has 42 bases and is translated from base 1. CDR1 and CDR2, per the germline V gene, are SGHTA and FQGNSA. At the junction V is shortened by 5 bases and J by 7 bases, with 17 bases in between. This sample was also put to use in a study of T cells expressing NK-cell markers. The second investigation adds: The TCR beta cDNA libraries were made using 5'RACE template switching, a step that added both a universal primer site and unique molecular identifiers. In sorted CD3+CD56+NKG2C+, CD3+CD56+NKG2C- and CD3+CD56-NKG2C+ T-cell subsets from several donors, TCR beta-chain repertoires were profiled. Seven of the eight sequenced donors were HCMV-seropositive and one was HCMV-seronegative. In several experiments an anti-gammadeltaTCR antibody was added to restrict sorting to alphabetaTCR-expressing T cells. In several donors, the dominant CD3+CD56+NKG2C+ clonotypes were among the top 10 CD8+ clonotypes and accounted for about 1.0-7.5% of CD8+ T cells. Those dominant clonotypes were again the most abundant among CD3+CD56-NKG2C+ cells in four donors, at about 25-60.1%. Whether the expanded NKG2C-expressing T cell clones were specific for HCMV antigens was left unclear. All eight donors whose samples were sequenced were randomly selected healthy volunteers, three of them men and five women. A commercial ELISA kit detecting HCMV-specific IgG in serum was used to determine HCMV serostatus. Peripheral blood mononuclear cells were isolated from blood by Ficoll density gradient centrifugation. For over five donors, unsorted PBMC were also used to sequence bulk peripheral blood T-cell repertoires. cDNA synthesis was primed from the TCR beta constant segment, followed by two successive PCR amplification steps. The libraries were sequenced on Illumina HiSeq 2000/2500, MiSeq or NextSeq, producing 2 x 150 bp reads. MIGEC handled demultiplexing of the reads and grouping by UMI, while MiTCR was used to assemble and quantify clonotypes. To exclude erroneous sequences, only TCR cDNA sequences supported by at least two reads were retained. The tcR package was used for downstream repertoire analysis, and clonotypes were matched between fractions using CDR3 nucleotide sequence together with V segment. VDJmatch was used to annotate antigen specificity against VDJdb, with one amino acid substitution in CDR3 permitted.

The sample here was PBMCs from blood, taken on the day of vaccination. The rearrangement combines TRBV7-2 with TRBJ1-1; the best D guess is TRBD1, with 5 bases matching. The receptor was isolated from a man aged 45-65 years who received an inactivated influenza vaccine. Donor details come from another sample of the same person, matched by shared clones. CDR3 reads: CASSPMGGGGEAFF. DNA sequence: TGTGCCAGCAGCCCAATGGGCGGGGGAGGTGAAGCTTTCTTT.